This T cell receptor beta chain came from a study of blood T cell repertoires in COVID-19. About the study: Italy, Spain and the United States were the sources of the convalescent and acute COVID-19 samples. PBMCs, B-cell-depleted T cells, or T cells provided the cDNA or gDNA that made up the material.

This table comes from immunoSEQ multiplex PCR, and its TCRdb copy is limited to in-frame clones, with some not included. The sample holds tens of thousands of clones, around 80% seen once. This CDR3 has 12 residues. Germline-derived CDR1 and CDR2 are LNHDA and SQIVND (reference sequence). V was clipped by 5 bases and J by 10 bases, with 14 bases between them. Seattle-derived patients entered the study during active infection and were followed longitudinally. This receptor was identified in a man between 50 and 59 years old with COVID-19, enrolled during active disease. The sample taken for sequencing was peripheral blood. The V gene is TRBV19, the J gene TRBJ1-2, with D hard to call. The CDR3: CASSSVVGAYTF. The DNA of the CDR3 is TGTGCCAGTAGTTCCGTGGTCGGAGCCTACACCTTC.